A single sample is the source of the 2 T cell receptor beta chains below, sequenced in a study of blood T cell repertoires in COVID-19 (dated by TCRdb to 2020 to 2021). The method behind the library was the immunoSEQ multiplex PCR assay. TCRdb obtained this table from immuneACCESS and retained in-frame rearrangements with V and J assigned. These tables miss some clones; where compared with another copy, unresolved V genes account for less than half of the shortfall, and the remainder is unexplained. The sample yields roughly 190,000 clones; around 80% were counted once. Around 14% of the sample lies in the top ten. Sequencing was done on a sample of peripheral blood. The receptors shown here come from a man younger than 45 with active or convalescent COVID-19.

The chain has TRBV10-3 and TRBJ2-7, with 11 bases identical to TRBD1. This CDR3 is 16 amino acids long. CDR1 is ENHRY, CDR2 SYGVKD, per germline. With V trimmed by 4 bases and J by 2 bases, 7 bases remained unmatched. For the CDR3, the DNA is TGTGCCATCAGTGCCTCCGGGACAGGGGGAACCTACGAGCAGTACTTC. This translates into CAISASGTGGTYEQYF.

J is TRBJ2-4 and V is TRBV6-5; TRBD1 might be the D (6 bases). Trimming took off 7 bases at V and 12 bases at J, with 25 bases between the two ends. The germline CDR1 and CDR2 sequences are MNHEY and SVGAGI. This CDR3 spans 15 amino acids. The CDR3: CASTSVNKGRGGQYF. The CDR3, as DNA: TGTGCCAGCACTAGTGTGAACAAGGGCCGAGGGGGTCAGTACTTC.